These 25 T cell receptor beta chains share one sample of origin, sequenced in a study of blood T cell repertoires in COVID-19. Produced via immunoSEQ multiplex PCR; TCRdb's table is partial and in-frame only. Of about 140,000 clones listed, 85% to 90% are singletons. Sequencing was done on a sample of peripheral blood. The receptor set was obtained from a woman in her fifties or sixties with active or convalescent COVID-19.

CDR3 DNA sequence: TGTGCCAGCTCGGCGGGGGGACGGAGCAATCAGCCCCAGCATTTT. Its translation is CASSAGGRSNQPQHF. J is TRBJ1-5 and V is TRBV2, with a tentative D call TRBD1 (5 bases). V dropped 8 bases and J dropped 1 base, with 15 bases sitting between them. The CDR3 sequence is 15 residues long. Germline assignment: CDR1 SNHLY and CDR2 FYNNEI. The full variable domain, with the rest looked up from reference TRBV2 and TRBJ1-5, is EPEVTQTPSHQVTQMGQEVILRCVPISNHLYFYWYRQILGQKVEFLVSFYNNEISEKSEIFDDQFSVERPDGSNFTLKIRSTKLEDSAMYFCASSAGGRSNQPQHFGDGTRLSIL.

The chain employs TRBV11-1 and TRBJ2-2; D is possibly TRBD1 (6 bases). CDR3 size: 16 residues. Germline assignment: CDR1 SGHAT and CDR2 FQDESV (reference sequence). V was trimmed by 5 bases and J by 2 bases, leaving 15 bases between them. CDR3 amino acids: CASSLMAGANTGELFF. DNA of the CDR3: TGTGCCAGCAGCCTTATGGCAGGGGCCAACACCGGGGAGCTGTTTTTT.

This chain links TRBV19 with TRBJ1-1; a possible D gene is TRBD1 (5 bases). Germline V gene data show CDR1 as LNHDA and CDR2 as SQIVND (reference sequence). V shed 3 bases and J shed 3 bases, with 14 bases lying between them. The CDR3 totals 15 residues. CDR3 DNA: TGTGCCAGTAGTATTGGCGGGACTTGGGACACTGAAGCTTTCTTT. Translated, it gives CASSIGGTWDTEAFF.

The chain couples TRBV21-1 to TRBJ1-5; TRBD1 reflects the table's D call only, with no check against the DNA. TRBV21-1 is annotated as a pseudogene. CDR3 length: 16 amino acids. The chain's CDR3 is CASSKMTGPLNQPQHF. In nucleotides, the CDR3 is TGTGCCAGCAGCAAAATGACAGGGCCCCTTAATCAGCCCCAGCATTTT.

The V call is TRBV11-2, the J call TRBJ1-2, with D unresolved. CDR1 and CDR2 from the germline V gene are SGHAT and FQNNGV. V lost 2 bases to trimming and J lost 5 bases, with 9 bases between them. The CDR3 sequence is 13 residues long. The CDR3, as DNA: TGTGCCAGCAGCTTAAAGGGAGGGTATGGCTACACCTTC. Amino acid sequence: CASSLKGGYGYTF.

The chain joins TRBV7-9 to TRBJ2-7, with D unclear. Trimming took 4 bases from V and 2 from J, leaving 12 bases between them. Germline V gene lookup returns CDR1 SEHNR and CDR2 FQNEAQ (reference sequence). This CDR3 spans 14 amino acids. The CDR3 sequence: CASSSRHSPYEQYF. DNA for the CDR3: TGTGCCAGCAGCTCAAGGCACAGTCCCTACGAGCAGTACTTC.

In this sample, this clone turned up a few times. The chain combines TRBV4-1 with TRBJ1-6, with 9 bases aligning to TRBD1. This CDR3 is built from 16 residues. The ends lost 0 bases at V and 10 bases at J; junction bases unmatched: 7. Germline V lookup: CDR1 MGHRA, CDR2 YSYEKL. The CDR3 reads CASSQDWGTGSSPLHF. The CDR3 DNA is TGCGCCAGCAGCCAAGATTGGGGGACAGGGAGCTCACCCCTCCACTTT.

This chain links TRBV7-3 with TRBJ2-5, with TRBD1 matching 7 bases. CDR1 SGHTA and CDR2 FQGTGA come from the germline V gene. J lost 2 bases, V lost 4 bases, and 7 bases had no gene match. The CDR3 runs 15 residues. CDR3 protein: CASSSVPGQQETQYF. The CDR3 DNA reads as TGTGCCAGCAGCTCGGTACCGGGACAGCAAGAGACCCAGTACTTC.

This chain connects TRBV11-1 to TRBJ1-1; TRBD1 matches 7 bases. V lost 7 bases, J lost 6 bases, and 11 bases stayed unmatched. The CDR3 is 14 amino acids. Germline CDR1 is SGHAT and CDR2 is FQDESV (reference sequence). The CDR3 DNA follows: TGTGCCAGCACGGATGACAGGGTTAGGTCTGAAGCTTTCTTT. Translated: CASTDDRVRSEAFF.

The rearrangement joins TRBV7-3 to TRBJ2-2; TRBD1 might be the D (5 bases). Germline lookup yields CDR1 SGHTA and CDR2 FQGTGA. Trimming cost V 5 bases and J 1 base, with 11 bases left between them. This CDR3 region has 15 residues. CDR3 nucleotides: TGTGCCAGCAGCCCTAGGGGCGGGAACACCGGGGAGCTGTTTTTT. It is translated as CASSPRGGNTGELFF. The whole variable domain, remainder taken from reference TRBV7-3 and TRBJ2-2, is GAGVSQTPSNKVTEKGKYVELRCDPISGHTALYWYRQSLGQGPEFLIYFQGTGAADDSGLPNDRFFAVRPEGSVSTLKIQRTERGDSAVYLCASSPRGGNTGELFFGEGSRLTVL.

V is TRBV29-1 and J is TRBJ2-3, with 8 bases aligning to TRBD1. J gave up 3 bases and V 7 bases, and 6 bases lay outside the gene matches. The CDR3 has 13 residues. The germline V gene has CDR1 SQVTM and CDR2 ANQGSEA. Here the CDR3 DNA reads TGCAGCGCGTCAGGGGGCTTAACAGATACGCAGTATTTT. Its protein is CSASGGLTDTQYF.

The rearrangement links TRBV29-1 to TRBJ2-7; 10 bases match TRBD1. J lost 4 bases, V lost 6 bases, and 3 bases had no gene match. The CDR3 runs 12 residues. Per germline, CDR1 SQVTM and CDR2 ANQGSEA. CDR3 residues: CSVGQGRYEQYF. The CDR3 DNA reads as TGCAGCGTGGGACAGGGGAGATACGAGCAGTACTTC.

The CDR3 DNA reads TGTGCCAGCAGCTTAGCTCCGACAGGTACCTACGAGCAGTACTTC. Its translation: CASSLAPTGTYEQYF. The rearrangement joins TRBV7-2 to TRBJ2-7; tentatively, D is TRBD1 (6 bases). V was cut by 0 bases and J by 2 bases, with 11 bases left in between. Germline V gene data show CDR1 as SGHTA and CDR2 as FQGNSA. The length of the CDR3 is 15 residues.

This chain links TRBV19 with TRBJ2-3; D gene uncertain. The length of the CDR3 is 12 residues. Trimming shortened V by 3 bases and J by 6 bases, and 7 bases separated the two germline ends. Germline lookup yields CDR1 LNHDA and CDR2 SQIVND (reference sequence). CDR3 sequence: CASSIARDTQYF. CDR3 nucleotide sequence: TGTGCCAGTAGTATCGCTCGGGATACGCAGTATTTT.

This chain uses TRBV7-9 with TRBJ1-5; 7 bases line up with TRBD1. Looked up from germline, CDR1 is SEHNR and CDR2 is FQNEAQ (reference sequence). The trim removed 5 bases at V and 3 bases at J, leaving 7 bases unmatched. The CDR3 contains 15 residues. The CDR3 coding sequence is TGTGCCAGCAGCCTTGACAGGGCACTCAATCAGCCCCAGCATTTT. It encodes CASSLDRALNQPQHF.

The rearrangement links TRBV7-9 to TRBJ1-5; no firm D call. Trimming stripped 1 base from V and 5 bases from J, with 6 bases between. Germline CDR1 and CDR2: SEHNR and FQNEAQ (reference sequence). This CDR3 has 13 amino acids. For the CDR3, the DNA is TGTGCCAGCAGCTTAGAGCGCCATCAGCCCCAGCATTTT. Protein sequence: CASSLERHQPQHF. Based on the CDR3 plus reference TRBV7-9 and TRBJ1-5, the full variable domain is DTGVSQNPRHKITKRGQNVTFRCDPISEHNRLYWYRQTLGQGPEFLTYFQNEAQLEKSRLLSDRFSAERPKGSFSTLEIQRTEQGDSAMYLCASSLERHQPQHFGDGTRLSIL.

This chain uses TRBV7-8 with TRBJ2-3; D perhaps matches TRBD2 (6 bases). Germline lookup yields CDR1 SGHVS and CDR2 FQNEAQ. V was trimmed by 5 bases and J by 0 bases, leaving 9 bases between them. CDR3 size: 14 residues. The CDR3 spells CASSRSGSTDTQYF. The DNA of the CDR3 is TGTGCCAGCAGCCGTAGCGGAAGCACAGATACGCAGTATTTT.

J is TRBJ2-5 and V is TRBV7-3; 13 bases line up with TRBD2. The CDR3 loop spans 16 amino acids. V trimming: 4 bases; J trimming: 5 bases; junction bases outside the gene matches: 7. Per the germline V gene, CDR1 is SGHTA and CDR2 is FQGTGA. The CDR3 protein is CASSSEGLAGLETQYF. The CDR3 DNA reads TGTGCCAGCAGCTCGGAGGGACTAGCGGGACTGGAGACCCAGTACTTC.

The chain links TRBV5-1 to TRBJ2-7; 7 nucleotides line up with TRBD1. J gave up 5 bases and V 0 bases, and 8 bases lay outside the gene matches. Germline lookup yields CDR1 SGHRS and CDR2 YFSETQ. The CDR3 consists of 15 residues. The CDR3 bases are TGCGCCAGCAGCTTGGGACAGGGTCTCGGCCACGAGCAGTACTTC. It specifies CASSLGQGLGHEQYF.

This chain joins TRBV6-6 and TRBJ2-4; TRBD1 agrees at 12 bases. The germline V gene encodes CDR1 MNHNY and CDR2 SVGAGI (reference sequence). After removal of 5 bases from V and 5 bases from J, the junction contained 19 bases not matched to a gene. This CDR3 region has 20 residues. CDR3 region: CASSLSPGQGARSPENIQYF. The CDR3 DNA follows: TGTGCCAGCAGTCTTTCTCCGGGACAGGGGGCGCGATCCCCAGAAAACATTCAGTACTTC.

V usage is TRBV11-2 and J usage is TRBJ2-1, with D perhaps TRBD1 (6 bases). CDR3 length: 17 amino acids. Germline V gives CDR1 SGHAT, CDR2 FQNNGV. Trimming shortened V by 6 bases and J by 4 bases, and 22 bases separated the two germline ends. The CDR3 bases are TGTGCCAGCAGAACCCCCGTTTCCGGCACAGGGTACAATGAGCAGTTCTTC. This gives the protein CASRTPVSGTGYNEQFF.

As regards this clone: Relative to the germline gene, one junction end is altered; a read error may explain this. The chain recombines TRBV7-9 with TRBJ1-1; D call uncertain. The CDR3 loop spans 12 amino acids. In germline, CDR1 is SEHNR, CDR2 FQNEAQ (reference sequence). The CDR3 DNA sequence: TGTGCCACCAGCCGGGTTGGCACTGAAGCTTTCTTT. Its translation: CATSRVGTEAFF.

The V call is TRBV7-2, the J call TRBJ1-2, with TRBD1 matching over 9 bases. This CDR3 has 18 residues. Germline CDR1 SGHTA, CDR2 FQGNSA. J was trimmed by 0 bases and V by 1 base; bases with no gene match: 9. The CDR3 spells CASSLDTGGAGANYGYTF. The CDR3 region has the DNA TGTGCCAGCAGCTTAGACACAGGGGGCGCGGGAGCTAACTATGGCTACACCTTC.

CDR3 region: CASSRGFRDRDNYGYTF. The CDR3 DNA follows: TGTGCCAGCAGTCGGGGTTTTCGGGACAGGGATAACTATGGCTACACCTTC. The chain carries TRBV6-6 and TRBJ1-2, with 9 bases that match TRBD1. The CDR3 runs 17 residues. The germline CDR1 and CDR2 sequences are MNHNY and SVGAGI (reference sequence). With 5 bases clipped from V and 1 base from J, the junction kept 11 bases outside the gene matches.

V is TRBV28 and J is TRBJ1-5; the match to TRBD1 covers 9 bases. In germline, CDR1 is MDHEN, CDR2 SYDVKM. The ends lost 5 bases at V and 5 bases at J; junction bases unmatched: 7. CDR3 length equals 15 residues. Here the CDR3 reads CASSPDRGLHQPQHF. The CDR3 DNA reads TGTGCCAGCAGTCCGGACAGGGGTCTACATCAGCCCCAGCATTTT.